Listed below are T cell receptor beta chains from one sample, sequenced in a study of identical twins. TCRdb reprocessed the 5' RACE reads with MiXCR, giving one entry per CDR3 protein. Found here are about 890,000 distinct CDR3 sequences, about 12% of them singletons; the top ten hold around 1.6%. These sequences were also reported in another study, on yellow fever vaccine responses in identical twins.

Sequenced: PBMCs. Receptors originate from a woman between 18 and 29 years old in good health. CDR3s leave out the opening cysteine and the closing phenylalanine or tryptophan. Each record gives: V gene, J gene, clone size, CDR3 protein. Clone size is stated in some rows and not others, as once, few, many or a class when expanded.

V gene: TRBV24-1; J gene: TRBJ2-3; clone size: -; CDR3 protein: ATSFRLAGVDTQY
V gene: TRBV7-9; J gene: TRBJ2-7; clone size: few; CDR3 protein: ASSHAGQIKTNYEQY
V gene: TRBV6-1; J gene: TRBJ1-1; clone size: many; CDR3 protein: ASSPTLNTEAF
V gene: TRBV11-3; J gene: TRBJ2-3; clone size: -; CDR3 protein: ASSLGQGWADTQY
V gene: TRBV27; J gene: TRBJ1-1; clone size: few; CDR3 protein: ASSLTPQGAAF
V gene: TRBV2; J gene: TRBJ2-2; clone size: few; CDR3 protein: ASSGTGGITGELF
V gene: TRBV12-3/TRBV12-4; J gene: TRBJ1-4; clone size: -; CDR3 protein: ASSLQGLSNEKLF
V gene: TRBV12-3/TRBV12-4; J gene: TRBJ1-3; clone size: -; CDR3 protein: ASKRGFAGNTIY
V gene: TRBV28; J gene: TRBJ1-2; clone size: -; CDR3 protein: ASRPTASNYGYT
V gene: TRBV4-1; J gene: TRBJ2-4; clone size: -; CDR3 protein: ASSPSPGPRPAKNIQY
V gene: TRBV19; J gene: TRBJ2-1; clone size: few; CDR3 protein: ASSIRKGTGLYNEQF
V gene: TRBV7-9; J gene: TRBJ2-7; clone size: -; CDR3 protein: ASSMGQGAYEQY
V gene: TRBV9; J gene: TRBJ2-5; clone size: -; CDR3 protein: ASSPAGPAAAQETQY
V gene: TRBV20-1; J gene: TRBJ2-3; clone size: -; CDR3 protein: SARDQREGTDTQY
V gene: TRBV25-1; J gene: TRBJ2-5; clone size: few; CDR3 protein: ASSESGGQETQY